A single sample gave rise to the 3 T cell receptor beta chains below, sequenced in a study of T cell clonotyping in hematopoietic cell transplantation. Sequencing was performed with immunoSEQ multiplex PCR; in TCRdb, only in-frame clones are kept and a portion is missing. This sample has 5,500 to 9,000 clones, with 80% to 90% found just once. Sequenced here: PBMCs, sampled 100 days after allogeneic stem cell transplant. The receptor set was obtained from a male patient aged 45-60 years who had an allogeneic stem cell transplant from a related donor, so the T cells may come from the graft donor. Some clones in this sample may be carry-over from other donors' samples.

The chain links TRBV7-9 to TRBJ1-1; TRBD1 matches 7 bases. The CDR3 loop spans 18 amino acids. CDR1 is SEHNR and CDR2 is FQNEAQ in the germline V gene (reference sequence). V lost 5 bases and J lost 3; bases outside the gene matches: 18. The CDR3 nucleotides read TGTGCCAGCAGCCGCAAGACTTGGGACAGTCCCATGGACACTGAAGCTTTCTTT. It translates to CASSRKTWDSPMDTEAFF. Full variable domain (missing parts from reference TRBV7-9 and TRBJ1-1): DTGVSQNPRHKITKRGQNVTFRCDPISEHNRLYWYRQTLGQGPEFLTYFQNEAQLEKSRLLSDRFSAERPKGSFSTLEIQRTEQGDSAMYLCASSRKTWDSPMDTEAFFGQGTRLTVV.

This clone was seen a single time. The chain is built from TRBV9 and TRBJ1-1; TRBD1 matches at 10 bases. This CDR3 spans 13 amino acids. With V trimmed by 1 base and J by 7 bases, 1 base remained unmatched. The V gene's germline CDR1 is SGDLS and CDR2 YYNGEE. CDR3 loop: CASSVRDRGEAFF. DNA of the CDR3: TGTGCCAGCAGCGTACGGGACAGGGGTGAAGCTTTCTTT.

The genes are TRBV5-4 and TRBJ1-2; D ambiguous. This CDR3 has 15 amino acids. V lost 1 base to trimming and J lost 8 bases, with 18 bases between them. Germline V CDR1 and CDR2: SGHNT, YYREEE (reference sequence). The DNA for the CDR3 is TGTGCCAGCAGCTTGCCCATGACGGCTCTGGGGGGCTACACCTTC. Protein sequence: CASSLPMTALGGYTF.